Shown below are 32 T cell receptor beta chains from a single sample sequenced in a study of tumor and adjacent non-tumor tissue in lung cancer. The template was RNA from unsorted bulk tissue. TCRbeta libraries were built with three rounds of nested PCR, modified from ARM-PCR. TCRdb re-called the multiplex PCR reads through MiXCR, storing one row per CDR3 protein. The profile shows about 110,000 distinct CDR3 sequences, 84% of them singletons. The sequencing sample was made of lung tumor tissue. These receptors were taken from a man in his 70s with non-small cell lung cancer.

To note about this clonotype: One end of the junction fails to match germline, which may point to a read error. The chain links TRBV10-3 to TRBJ2-3; D gene unclear. This CDR3 is 12 amino acids long. Germline lookup yields CDR1 ENHRY and CDR2 SYGVKD. CDR3 amino acids: CAISDTEYTEYF. DNA of the CDR3: TGTGCCATCAGTGATACTGAATATACGGAGTATTTT.

Details on this clonotype: No conserved phenylalanine or tryptophan ends this CDR3, so it is likely a read error. The chain recombines TRBV12-3 or TRBV12-4 with TRBJ1-6; the match to TRBD1 covers 9 bases. CDR3 length: 15 amino acids. The CDR3 nucleotides read TGTGCCAGTAGTTTTTTCGGACAGGGGAATTCACCCCTCCACTAT. This gives the protein CASSFFGQGNSPLHY.

In regard to this clonotype: A junction boundary mismatches the germline segment, possibly from a read error. The V and J genes are TRBV5-6 and TRBJ2-3, with D possibly matching TRBD1 (5 bases). Germline-derived CDR1 and CDR2 are SGHDT and YYEEEE. The CDR3 sequence is 14 residues long. This chain's CDR3 is CVSSYRLAGDTQYF. CDR3 in DNA: TGTGTCAGCAGTTACAGGCTTGCCGGAGATACGCAGTATTTT.

Comment on this clonotype: One end of the junction does not line up with germline, which may come from a read error. The chain recombines TRBV11-2 with TRBJ2-5; D gene unclear. Germline-derived CDR1 and CDR2 are SGHAT and FQNNGV. CDR3 length equals 14 residues. The CDR3 bases are TGTGCCAACAGCTTACTCGCCCACCAAGAGATCCAGTACTTC. It is translated as CANSLLAHQEIQYF. The full variable domain, in which reference TRBV11-2 and TRBJ2-5 provide the parts outside the CDR3, is EAGVAQSPRYKIIEKRQSVAFWCNPISGHATLYWYQQILGQGPKLLIQFQNNGVVDDSQLPKDRFSAERLKGVDSTLKIQPAKLEDSAVYLCANSLLAHQEIQYFGPGTRLLVL.

CDR3 loop: CSVNPSSGGTDTQYF. CDR3 sequence (DNA): TGCAGCGTAAACCCGAGTAGCGGGGGCACAGATACGCAGTATTTT. The V gene is TRBV29-1, the J gene TRBJ2-3; the match to TRBD2 covers 8 bases. The V gene's germline CDR1 is SQVTM and CDR2 ANQGSEA. V lost 6 bases, J lost 1 base, and 9 bases stayed unmatched. The CDR3 covers 15 residues.

In its sample, this clonotype is large. The J gene is TRBJ2-5, the V gene TRBV12-3 or TRBV12-4, with 10 positions matching TRBD2. V lost 6 bases, J lost 5 bases, and 9 bases stayed unmatched. The CDR3 has 15 amino acids. This chain's CDR3 is CASSGLAGVVETQYF. Here the CDR3 DNA reads TGTGCCAGCAGCGGGCTAGCGGGAGTGGTGGAGACCCAGTACTTC.

This clonotype has more than one count but fewer than ten. An end of the junction does not agree with germline; a read error may underlie this. The rearrangement uses TRBV11-2 and TRBJ1-1; 10 bases line up with TRBD1. This CDR3 has 14 residues. Germline CDR1 reads SGHAT; CDR2 reads FQNNGV. CDR3 residues: CASTRTGGNTEAFF. The CDR3 nucleotides are TGTGCAAGCACTAGGACAGGGGGGAACACTGAAGCTTTCTTT. Supplemented by reference TRBV11-2 and TRBJ1-1, the full variable domain reads EAGVAQSPRYKIIEKRQSVAFWCNPISGHATLYWYQQILGQGPKLLIQFQNNGVVDDSQLPKDRFSAERLKGVDSTLKIQPAKLEDSAVYLCASTRTGGNTEAFFGQGTRLTVV.

Points on this clonotype: The conserved final phenylalanine or tryptophan is absent from the CDR3, which likely points to a read error. Because the CDR3's place on the DNA is in doubt, the DNA is left out and the CDR3 is given as listed by TCRdb. This chain joins TRBV14 and TRBJ2-2; the table calls TRBD1, which could not be checked here. The CDR3 spans 14 residues, counting both ends. Germline V CDR1 and CDR2: SGHDN, FVKESK. The CDR3 is CASSQRGKAGELFS.

In the case of this clonotype: The CDR3 ends on some other residue instead of the conserved phenylalanine or tryptophan, so this is likely a read error. V usage is TRBV13 and J usage is TRBJ2-5, with D perhaps given as TRBD1 or TRBD2 (6 bases each). The CDR3 is 14 amino acids. Germline V gives CDR1 PRHDT, CDR2 FYEKMQ (reference sequence). Trimming pared 5 bases from V and 5 bases from J, leaving 15 bases between. CDR3 coding DNA: TGTGCCAGCAGCCCGAGACAGGAGGGGGAGACCCAGTACTTA. Amino acids: CASSPRQEGETQYL.

Notes on this clonotype: Because the CDR3 is missing its conserved closing phenylalanine or tryptophan, this is likely a read error. The chain couples TRBV5-1 to TRBJ2-3; TRBD2 matches at 7 bases. Germline loops: CDR1 SGHRS, CDR2 YFSETQ. This CDR3 is built from 15 residues. CDR3 in DNA: TGCGCCAGCAGCACAAGCGGGGTGAACACAGAAACGCAGTATTCT. Translated: CASSTSGVNTETQYS.

To note about this clonotype: This may be a read error, as it is one base from a much larger clone. V and J are TRBV20-1 and TRBJ1-6; D gene ambiguous. CDR1 DFQATT and CDR2 SNEGSKA come from the germline V gene (reference sequence). The CDR3 loop spans 14 amino acids. CDR3 sequence (DNA): TGCAGTGCCTCATCCGCCAGCTATAATCCACCCCTCCACTTT. Translation gives CSASSASYNPPLHF.

About this clonotype itself: One end of the junction does not line up with germline, which may come from a read error. J is TRBJ2-5 and V is TRBV28; TRBD2 matches at 7 bases. CDR3 length: 14 residues. Germline V lookup: CDR1 MDHEN, CDR2 SYDVKM. CDR3 in amino acids: CASSNQGRGDTLYF. CDR3 nucleotides: TGTGCCAGCAGTAATCAAGGGAGGGGTGATACCCTGTACTTC.

Points on this clonotype: One junction end disagrees with the germline gene, perhaps due to a read error. The chain is built from TRBV29-1 and TRBJ2-7; a possible D gene is TRBD1 (6 bases). Germline V CDR1 and CDR2: SQVTM, ANQGSEA. This CDR3 contains 13 residues. The CDR3 here is CSDSDRSYYEKYF. DNA for the CDR3: TGCAGCGATTCTGACAGGTCCTACTACGAGAAGTACTTC.

Concerning this clonotype: An end of the junction does not agree with germline; a read error may underlie this. The chain recombines TRBV28 with TRBJ2-7; the D is unclear. The V gene's germline CDR1 is MDHEN and CDR2 SYDVKM. The CDR3 sequence is 14 residues long. CDR3 bases: TGTGCTAGCAGAGAGGTGGACGGGTTCTACGAGCAGTACTTC. It translates to CASREVDGFYEQYF.

This clonotype turned up a few times. A read error may account for a junction end that differs from germline. For the CDR3, the DNA is TGCAGTGCTACCGGGACAGTCGAGCAATACTTC. Its protein product is CSATGTVEQYF. The rearrangement uses TRBV20-1 and TRBJ2-7; 7 nucleotides agree with TRBD1. The CDR3 totals 11 residues. Germline CDR1 reads DFQATT; CDR2 reads SNEGSKA (reference sequence).

A word on this clonotype: The junction departs from the called germline gene at one end, perhaps through a read error. This chain links TRBV5-4 with TRBJ2-5, with D unclear. This CDR3 has 14 amino acids. Germline values: CDR1 SGHNT, CDR2 YYREEE (reference sequence). CDR3 nucleotides: TGTGCCAGCAGCTTGAGTGGCACTGTTAGGACCCAATACTTC. Translating it yields CASSLSGTVRTQYF. Full variable domain (rest looked up from reference TRBV5-4 and TRBJ2-5): ETGVTQSPTHLIKTRGQQVTLRCSSQSGHNTVSWYQQALGQGPQFIFQYYREEENGRGNFPPRFSGLQFPNYSSELNVNALELDDSALYLCASSLSGTVRTQYFGPGTRLLVL.

On this clonotype itself: Lacking the conserved final phenylalanine or tryptophan, this CDR3 likely reflects a read error. The chain has TRBV11-2 and TRBJ1-1; D possibly corresponds to TRBD1 (5 bases). The CDR3 is 14 residues long. Trimming cost V 7 bases and J 0 bases, with 12 bases left between them. Germline V gives CDR1 SGHAT, CDR2 FQNNGV. The CDR3 region is CASTRAGVNTEAFL. The DNA for the CDR3 is TGTGCCAGCACTAGAGCGGGGGTGAACACTGAAGCTTTCCTT.

This chain links TRBV11-2 with TRBJ2-7; D is unclear. Germline V CDR1 and CDR2: SGHAT, FQNNGV. V shed 5 bases and J shed 0 bases, with 14 bases lying between them. The CDR3 covers 15 residues. The CDR3 here is CASSLRQAYSYEQYF. DNA for the CDR3: TGTGCCAGCAGCCTTCGACAAGCCTACTCCTACGAGCAGTACTTC. The whole variable domain, filled in from reference TRBV11-2 and TRBJ2-7, reads EAGVAQSPRYKIIEKRQSVAFWCNPISGHATLYWYQQILGQGPKLLIQFQNNGVVDDSQLPKDRFSAERLKGVDSTLKIQPAKLEDSAVYLCASSLRQAYSYEQYFGPGTRLTVT.

On this clonotype itself: Because the CDR3 is missing its conserved closing phenylalanine or tryptophan, this is likely a read error. This chain connects TRBV6-5 to TRBJ2-3; TRBD1 aligns across 8 bases. The CDR3 consists of 15 residues. CDR1 MNHEY and CDR2 SVGAGI come from the germline V gene. This chain's CDR3 is CPSSIPDRGTDTQYL. The CDR3 DNA is TGTCCCAGCAGCATTCCGGACAGGGGCACAGATACGCAGTATTTG.

This clonotype occurred a few times. This may come from a read error, since a much larger clone is one base off. This chain joins TRBV10-3 and TRBJ2-7; TRBD2 matches 8 bases. Germline V gene sequence: CDR1 ENHRY, CDR2 SYGVKD. This CDR3 is built from 18 residues. J was trimmed by 4 bases and V by 7 bases; bases with no gene match: 21. The CDR3 loop reads CAITGLEGAGDPPYEQYF. CDR3 nucleotide sequence: TGTGCCATCACTGGCTTGGAGGGAGCGGGGGATCCACCTTACGAGCAGTACTTC.

A word on this clonotype: At one end the junction does not follow the germline gene, possibly because of a read error. The chain employs TRBV5-5 and TRBJ2-2; TRBD1 or TRBD2 may be the D gene (5 bases each). The CDR3 loop spans 14 amino acids. Germline V gene lookup returns CDR1 SGHKS and CDR2 YYEKEE (reference sequence). The CDR3 DNA reads TGTTCCAGCAGTTTGGAGGCAGGGCTCGGGGAGCTGTTTTTT. As protein: CSSSLEAGLGELFF.

Remarks on this clonotype: Germline and junction disagree at one end, which may indicate a read error. The chain joins TRBV12-3 or TRBV12-4 to TRBJ2-3, with a weak D call TRBD2 (5 bases). The CDR3 loop spans 14 amino acids. The chain's CDR3 is CASRSGAGTDMQYF. The CDR3 coding sequence is TGTGCCAGCAGGAGCGGTGCGGGCACAGATATGCAGTATTTT.

For this clonotype: A much bigger clone sits one base away, suggesting this may be a read error. The rearrangement joins TRBV5-1 to TRBJ1-1; no firm D call. The CDR3 has 13 amino acids. CDR1 and CDR2 from the germline V gene are SGHRS and YFSETQ. The CDR3 protein is CASNLDLDTEAFF. The CDR3, as DNA: TGCGCCAGCAACTTGGATCTGGATACTGAAGCTTTCTTT.

The chain uses TRBV6-6 and TRBJ1-1, with D possibly being TRBD1 (6 bases). Per the germline V gene, CDR1 is MNHNY and CDR2 is SVGAGI (reference sequence). Trimming pared 6 bases from V and 11 bases from J, leaving 28 bases between. There are 16 residues in the CDR3. The DNA for the CDR3 is TGTGCCAGCAGAACAGGGTTCGGAAGATACGGCAATGAGGCTTTCTTT. It specifies CASRTGFGRYGNEAFF.

For this clonotype: Germline is not matched at one junction end, which may reflect a read error. The rearrangement joins TRBV6-2 or TRBV6-3 to TRBJ1-5; 7 nucleotides match TRBD1. Germline CDR1 reads MNHEY; CDR2 reads SVGEGT. The CDR3 loop spans 15 amino acids. The CDR3: CASSYWDSGYQPQHF. Written as DNA, the CDR3 is TGTGCCAGCAGTTATTGGGACAGTGGATATCAGCCTCAGCATTTT.

The chain recombines TRBV6-2 or TRBV6-3 with TRBJ2-3, with D hard to call. With 5 bases removed from V and 7 bases from J, the gap between germline ends came to 13 bases. The CDR3 covers 13 residues. The V gene's germline CDR1 is MNHEY and CDR2 SVGEGT. This CDR3 is CASSRHMGNTQYF. CDR3 DNA: TGTGCCAGCAGTAGGCACATGGGAAATACGCAGTATTTT.

Of note for this clonotype: It is likely a read error, because the conserved phenylalanine at the end of the CDR3 is missing. In DNA, the CDR3 is TGTGCCAGCAGCACGGACAGGGTCGCCGAAGCTTTCTCT. It specifies CASSTDRVAEAFS. The chain combines TRBV5-6 with TRBJ1-1, with 8 bases fitting TRBD1. The CDR3 spans 13 residues. Losses at the gene ends were 4 bases for V and 8 bases for J; bases not matched to a gene: 7. Germline V lookup: CDR1 SGHDT, CDR2 YYEEEE.

In regard to this clonotype: An end of the junction does not agree with germline; a read error may underlie this. The rearrangement links TRBV6-6 to TRBJ2-3, with TRBD1 identical over 11 bases. The CDR3 has 15 residues. Germline V CDR1 and CDR2: MNHNY, SVGAGI (reference sequence). In DNA, the CDR3 is TGTGCCAGCAGTTATAGGACAGGGGGCGCAGATACGCCGTATTTT. It encodes CASSYRTGGADTPYF.

The chain carries TRBV20-1 and TRBJ2-2; D may be TRBD1 (6 bases). V lost 1 base to trimming and J lost 5 bases, with 14 bases between them. The CDR3 has 15 amino acids. In germline, CDR1 is DFQATT, CDR2 SNEGSKA (reference sequence). CDR3: CSARVRDKNTGELFF. The CDR3 DNA sequence: TGCAGTGCTAGAGTTAGGGACAAAAATACCGGGGAGCTGTTTTTT.

Notes on this clonotype: A read error may produce the germline difference seen at one junction end. The rearrangement links TRBV6-5 to TRBJ1-2, with D possibly matching TRBD1 (5 bases). The length of the CDR3 is 13 residues. Germline assignment: CDR1 MNHEY and CDR2 SVGAGI. In DNA form, the CDR3 reads TGTCCCAGCAGTTACGTACAAGGGGATGGCTACACCTTC. As protein: CPSSYVQGDGYTF.

This clonotype was counted once. Germline and junction disagree at one end, which may indicate a read error. The chain couples TRBV11-2 to TRBJ2-1, with D perhaps TRBD1 or TRBD2 (7 bases each). The length of the CDR3 is 14 residues. Germline CDR1 reads SGHAT; CDR2 reads FQNNGV. The CDR3 sequence is CASSQGGGGGELFF. CDR3 DNA: TGTGCCAGCAGCCAGGGGGGGGGAGGGGGTGAGCTGTTCTTC.

With respect to this clonotype: A junction end diverges from the germline sequence, so it may reflect a read error. The chain recombines TRBV5-5 with TRBJ2-3; D remains ambiguous. CDR3 length equals 14 residues. Germline CDR1 reads SGHKS; CDR2 reads YYEKEE (reference sequence). This chain's CDR3 is CASDRSVPTDMQYF. The CDR3 DNA reads TGTGCCAGCGATCGTTCGGTTCCTACAGATATGCAGTATTTT.